This paragraph reports one T cell receptor (beta chain). Antigen: not known. All donors were healthy HIV-negative adults lacking recent acute infections or vaccinations. These data are taken from a study of shared clonotypes between healthy human individuals. Study-level findings and limits: Naive CD4 clonotypes were shared across several donors at about 5%.

Some clones are missing from TCRdb's copy, which holds only in-frame ones; the method was immunoSEQ multiplex PCR. The repertoire holds roughly 1,500,000 clones, with nearly 99% as singletons. Sequences were obtained from naive CD4+ T cells sorted from blood. As to subset: CD45RA+ positively selected. This TCR came from a man between 25 and 39 years old in good health.

CDR3 protein: CSVADRGLTEAFF. The CDR3 coding sequence is TGCAGCGTTGCCGACAGGGGGCTTACTGAAGCTTTCTTT. This chain connects TRBV29-1 to TRBJ1-1; 10 bases align to TRBD1. CDR3 length: 13 residues. The V and J ends lost 4 bases and 5 bases, in that order; junction bases with no gene match: 4. Germline V gene data show CDR1 as SQVTM and CDR2 as ANQGSEA. The full variable domain, with the rest looked up from reference TRBV29-1 and TRBJ1-1, is SAVISQKPSRDICQRGTSLTIQCQVDSQVTMMFWYRQQPGQSLTLIATANQGSEATYESGFVIDKFPISRPNLTFSTLTVSNMSPEDSSIYLCSVADRGLTEAFFGQGTRLTVV.